This T cell receptor beta chain was recovered during a study of spatial heterogeneity in lung cancer. Study-wide background: Raw-read counts averaged over ten per unique TCR and UMI combination.

Time point meaning: sample taken at primary tumor resection. The CDR3 loop spans 15 amino acids. Germline CDR1 reads SGDLS; CDR2 reads YYNGEE. V shed 3 bases, J shed 0 bases, and the junction held 4 bases outside the gene matches. The presence of a unique molecular identifier marked each TCR cDNA molecule. MiXCR, applied by TCRdb to the 5' RACE reads, yields one record per CDR3 protein. Counted here are more than 30,000 distinct CDR3 sequences, 5% to 5.5% occurring once; the ten biggest clones make up more than 20%. The specimen comprised PBMCs, sampled at surgery. This sequence originates from a female donor with early-stage non-small cell lung cancer. The J gene is TRBJ2-3, the V gene TRBV9; 7 bases are shared with TRBD2. CDR3 sequence reads: CASSADGRSTDTQYF. The CDR3 nucleotides read TGTGCCAGCAGCGCCGACGGGAGGAGCACAGATACGCAGTATTTT.